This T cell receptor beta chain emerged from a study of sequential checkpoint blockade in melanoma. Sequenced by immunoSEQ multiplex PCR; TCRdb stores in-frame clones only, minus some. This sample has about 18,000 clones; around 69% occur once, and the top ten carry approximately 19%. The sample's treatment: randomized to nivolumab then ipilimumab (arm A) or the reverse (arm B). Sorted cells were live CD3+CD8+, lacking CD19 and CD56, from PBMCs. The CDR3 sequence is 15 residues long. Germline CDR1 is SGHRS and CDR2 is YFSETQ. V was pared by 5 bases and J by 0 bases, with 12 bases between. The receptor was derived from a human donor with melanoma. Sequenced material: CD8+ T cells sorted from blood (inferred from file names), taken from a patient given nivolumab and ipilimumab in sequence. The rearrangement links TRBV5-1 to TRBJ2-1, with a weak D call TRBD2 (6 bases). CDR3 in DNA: TGCGCCAGCAGTTGGGACTTGAGCTCCTACAATGAGCAGTTCTTC. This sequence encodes CASSWDLSSYNEQFF.